These 30 T cell receptor beta chains were sequenced from one sample in a study of graft-versus-host responses after intestinal transplantation. Antigens of these TCRs are unknown. The method was immunoSEQ multiplex PCR; TCRdb's version includes in-frame clones alone and lacks a portion of them. Of over 80,000 clones listed, around 92% are singletons. The sample was unstimulated CD4+ T cells sorted from spleen or lymph node cells, taken before transplant. The receptors originated from a human donor who was the organ donor for an intestinal transplant.

J is TRBJ2-3 and V is TRBV7-2, with D perhaps matching TRBD2 (5 bases). Looked up from germline, CDR1 is SGHTA and CDR2 is FQGNSA. V lost 3 bases and J lost 1, with 8 bases in between. The CDR3 is 14 residues long. CDR3 region: CASSLSSGTDTQYF. CDR3 bases: TGTGCCAGCAGCTTGAGTAGCGGCACAGATACGCAGTATTTT.

This chain uses TRBV7-2 with TRBJ1-4; the match to TRBD1 covers 7 bases. J was trimmed by 7 bases and V by 5 bases; bases with no gene match: 13. Germline lookup yields CDR1 SGHTA and CDR2 FQGNSA. This CDR3 has 16 amino acids. The CDR3 coding sequence is TGTGCCAGCAGCCTATCGAACAGGGGCAGGAGTGAAAAACTGTTTTTT. Protein sequence: CASSLSNRGRSEKLFF. The variable domain in full, completed from reference TRBV7-2 and TRBJ1-4, reads GAGVSQSPSNKVTEKGKDVELRCDPISGHTALYWYRQSLGQGLEFLIYFQGNSAPDKSGLPSDRFSAERTGGSVSTLTIQRTQQEDSAVYLCASSLSNRGRSEKLFFGSGTQLSVL.

This clone was seen only a few times. This sequence joins TRBV6-5 and TRBJ1-3; D perhaps matches TRBD1 (5 bases). The CDR3 has 14 residues. V was trimmed by 8 bases and J by 0 bases, leaving 11 bases between them. Germline V gene data show CDR1 as MNHEY and CDR2 as SVGAGI. The CDR3 DNA sequence: TGTGCCAGCTTGGGGGGACGCTCTGGAAACACCATATATTTT. As protein: CASLGGRSGNTIYF.

V usage is TRBV19 and J usage is TRBJ1-5; 7 bases map to TRBD1. Germline values: CDR1 LNHDA, CDR2 SQIVND (reference sequence). The junction had 9 bases not matched to a gene; V was cut back by 6 bases and J by 4 bases. The CDR3 is 15 amino acids. This chain's CDR3 is CASSPGQSPNQPQHF. CDR3 DNA sequence: TGTGCCAGTAGCCCGGGACAGAGTCCAAATCAGCCCCAGCATTTT.

The V gene is TRBV7-3, the J gene TRBJ2-5, with D perhaps matching TRBD2 (5 bases). Germline CDR1 and CDR2: SGHTA and FQGTGA. This CDR3 region has 14 residues. V lost 5 bases to trimming and J lost 4 bases, with 14 bases between them. The CDR3 here is CASSQAALGETQYF. The CDR3 region has the DNA TGTGCCAGCAGCCAAGCGGCCCTGGGAGAGACCCAGTACTTC.

This clone came up a few times. This chain links TRBV19 with TRBJ1-5; unclear D gene. CDR1 LNHDA and CDR2 SQIVND come from the germline V gene (reference sequence). The CDR3 length is 14 residues. The V gene lost 4 bases and the J gene lost 4 bases, with 11 bases spanning the gap. CDR3 coding DNA: TGTGCCAGTAGTACCTCCGGGAGGAATCAGCCCCAGCATTTT. Its translation is CASSTSGRNQPQHF.

The chain joins TRBV7-8 to TRBJ2-6; D uncertain. With 5 bases removed from V and 1 base from J, the gap between germline ends came to 12 bases. The CDR3 runs to 16 residues. CDR1 and CDR2 (germline): SGHVS, FQNEAQ. Here the CDR3 DNA reads TGTGCCAGCAGCGTCACGACCGGGTCTGGGGCCAACGTCCTGACTTTC. This sequence encodes CASSVTTGSGANVLTF.

V is TRBV14 and J is TRBJ2-7; D remains ambiguous. Trimming took off 1 base at V and 4 bases at J, with 8 bases between the two ends. Germline V gene data show CDR1 as SGHDN and CDR2 as FVKESK. The CDR3 covers 13 residues. CDR3 sequence (DNA): TGTGCCAGCAGCCAAGCAGTGGAGTACGAGCAGTACTTC. It specifies CASSQAVEYEQYF.

This clone occurred once. The rearrangement links TRBV6-6 to TRBJ1-5; 9 nucleotides align to TRBD1. Germline V gives CDR1 MNHNY, CDR2 SVGAGI (reference sequence). This CDR3 spans 12 amino acids. V was clipped by 10 bases and J by 6 bases; unmatched bases: 4. The CDR3: CATLQGAQPQHF. The DNA for the CDR3 is TGTGCCACTTTACAGGGGGCTCAGCCCCAGCATTTT.

The chain joins TRBV28 to TRBJ1-3; 10 bases fit TRBD1. The CDR3 consists of 16 residues. Germline CDR1 reads MDHEN; CDR2 reads SYDVKM. V dropped 6 bases and J dropped 4; count of bases not matched to a gene: 9. The CDR3 nucleotides read TGTGCCAGCAGCCAATCCGGGACAGGGGTCGGAAACACCATATATTTT. This translates into CASSQSGTGVGNTIYF. Supplemented by reference TRBV28 and TRBJ1-3, the full variable domain reads DVKVTQSSRYLVKRTGEKVFLECVQDMDHENMFWYRQDPGLGLRLIYFSYDVKMKEKGDIPEGYSVSREKKERFSLILESASTNQTSMYLCASSQSGTGVGNTIYFGEGSWLTVV.

The chain uses TRBV5-1 and TRBJ2-7; 8 bases match TRBD1. Trimming took 4 bases from V and 4 from J; bases not matched to a gene: 4. This CDR3 has 13 amino acids. Germline CDR1 and CDR2: SGHRS and YFSETQ. For the CDR3, the DNA is TGCGCCAGCAGCGCCGACAGGGGATACGAGCAGTACTTC. Its protein is CASSADRGYEQYF.

The chain employs TRBV2 and TRBJ1-5; D not certain. Looked up from germline, CDR1 is SNHLY and CDR2 is FYNNEI. V gave up 7 bases and J gave up 5 bases, with 12 bases separating them. The length of the CDR3 is 13 residues. CDR3 loop: CASTLTDYQPQHF. The CDR3 region has the DNA TGTGCCAGCACATTAACAGATTATCAGCCCCAGCATTTT.

This clone was recorded once. V gene TRBV4-1 combines with J gene TRBJ2-1; 8 bases agree with TRBD1. CDR1 and CDR2 from the germline V gene are MGHRA and YSYEKL. V gave up 2 bases and J gave up 5 bases; unmatched junction bases: 5. The CDR3 extends over 15 amino acids. The CDR3 region has the DNA TGCGCCAGCAGCCAAACGGGGACAGGTCACAATGAGCAGTTCTTC. Protein: CASSQTGTGHNEQFF.

This chain uses TRBV7-2 with TRBJ2-1; D ambiguous. The CDR3 is 13 residues long. Trimming pared 5 bases from V and 13 bases from J, leaving 18 bases between. Germline-derived CDR1 and CDR2 are SGHTA and FQGNSA. The CDR3 protein is CASSQYSHEKQFF. CDR3 nucleotides: TGTGCCAGCAGCCAATACTCTCATGAGAAACAGTTCTTC.

V is TRBV7-3 and J is TRBJ1-6, with D tentatively TRBD1 (5 bases). Germline lookup yields CDR1 SGHTA and CDR2 FQGTGA. Trimming cost V 1 base and J 6 bases, with 7 bases left between them. CDR3 length: 14 amino acids. This CDR3 is CASSLRGGNSPLHF. As DNA, the CDR3 is TGTGCCAGCAGCTTAAGGGGGGGTAATTCACCCCTCCACTTT.

V gene TRBV7-3 combines with J gene TRBJ2-5; tentative D call: TRBD2 (6 bases). This CDR3 is 13 amino acids long. Trimming removed 2 bases at V and 5 bases at J, with 9 bases between. CDR1 SGHTA and CDR2 FQGTGA come from the germline V gene. The CDR3 DNA follows: TGTGCCAGCAGCTTAGCGGGGAGGGAGACCCAGTACTTC. It translates to CASSLAGRETQYF.

This clone was found a few times. The genes are TRBV19 and TRBJ2-6; D not certain. This CDR3 region has 12 residues. The germline V gene has CDR1 LNHDA and CDR2 SQIVND (reference sequence). V lost 5 bases and J lost 6, with 5 bases in between. CDR3 nucleotides: TGTGCCAGTAGTTGGGCGGCCAACGTCCTGACTTTC. Its translation is CASSWAANVLTF.

This clone was detected once. This CDR3 reads CASVIDRLSGNTIYF. The CDR3 bases are TGTGCCAGCGTTATCGACAGACTCTCTGGAAACACCATATATTTT. V is TRBV7-2 and J is TRBJ1-3; tentatively, D is TRBD1 (5 bases). Germline CDR1 is SGHTA and CDR2 is FQGNSA. Trimming shortened V by 8 bases and J by 0 bases, and 14 bases separated the two germline ends. This CDR3 is 15 amino acids long. Supplemented by reference TRBV7-2 and TRBJ1-3, the full variable domain reads GAGVSQSPSNKVTEKGKDVELRCDPISGHTALYWYRQSLGQGLEFLIYFQGNSAPDKSGLPSDRFSAERTGGSVSTLTIQRTQQEDSAVYLCASVIDRLSGNTIYFGEGSWLTVV.

This clone was seen once. CDR3 DNA: TGTGCCTGGAGTGTAAGCAGGGCTCGGTACTATGGCTACACCTTC. Residues: CAWSVSRARYYGYTF. This chain links TRBV30 with TRBJ1-2, with D possibly matching TRBD1 (5 bases). The CDR3 has 15 residues. V lost 0 bases and J lost 3, with 14 bases in between. Germline V gives CDR1 GTSNPN, CDR2 SVGIG (reference sequence).

V is TRBV4-3 and J is TRBJ2-6, with a tentative D call TRBD1 (5 bases). The V gene lost 1 base and the J gene lost 0 bases, with 7 bases spanning the gap. CDR1 LGHNA and CDR2 YSLEER come from the germline V gene. The CDR3 covers 16 residues. In DNA form, the CDR3 reads TGCGCCAGCAGCCAAGCTAGGGGCTCTGGGGCCAACGTCCTGACTTTC. Its translation: CASSQARGSGANVLTF.

The chain has TRBV7-2 and TRBJ2-7, with TRBD2 matching 7 bases. Losses at the gene ends were 3 bases for V and 7 bases for J; bases not matched to a gene: 6. The germline V gene has CDR1 SGHTA and CDR2 FQGNSA. This CDR3 has 13 residues. For the CDR3, the DNA is TGTGCCAGCAGCTTGATGGGGGGGTGGGAGCAGTACTTC. Amino acid sequence: CASSLMGGWEQYF.

This chain connects TRBV11-2 to TRBJ2-7, with 11 positions matching TRBD2. Germline V lookup: CDR1 SGHAT, CDR2 FQNNGV. Losses at the gene ends were 6 bases for V and 0 bases for J; bases not matched to a gene: 4. The CDR3 totals 15 residues. CDR3 residues: CASRYSGGVSYEQYF. As DNA, the CDR3 is TGTGCCAGCAGATATAGCGGGGGGGTCTCCTACGAGCAGTACTTC.

The chain joins TRBV18 to TRBJ1-5; no reliable D call. The CDR3 length is 13 residues. Between the trimmed V and J ends, which lost 3 bases and 2 bases, there was a span of 5 bases. CDR1 and CDR2 (germline): KGHSH, LQKENI. The CDR3 DNA follows: TGTGCCAGCTCACCCACAGGCAATCAGCCCCAGCATTTT. This translates into CASSPTGNQPQHF. The full variable domain, with the rest looked up from reference TRBV18 and TRBJ1-5, is NAGVMQNPRHLVRRRGQEARLRCSPMKGHSHVYWYRQLPEEGLKFMVYLQKENIIDESGMPKERFSAEFPKEGPSILRIQQVVRGDSAAYFCASSPTGNQPQHFGDGTRLSIL.

On this clone: An end of the junction does not agree with germline; a read error may underlie this. This chain links TRBV11-2 with TRBJ2-3; 11 bases are a match to TRBD2. From germline, CDR1 is SGHAT and CDR2 FQNNGV. There are 13 residues in the CDR3. This CDR3 reads CASSVVSSGGTLF. CDR3 sequence (DNA): TGTGCCAGCAGCGTGGTATCTAGCGGGGGGACCCTATTT.

This clone was observed once. This chain connects TRBV4-2 to TRBJ2-5; 10 positions match TRBD2. The CDR3 has 17 amino acids. CDR1 is LGHNA and CDR2 is YNFKEQ in the germline V gene. V was clipped by 4 bases and J by 5 bases; unmatched bases: 13. Written as DNA, the CDR3 is TGTGCCAGCAGCCCACAGGCCCCTAGCGGGGGTTTCGAGACCCAGTACTTC. Its protein product is CASSPQAPSGGFETQYF.

The V call is TRBV18, the J call TRBJ2-5; D possibly corresponds to TRBD2 (7 bases). The J call may be faulty, since TRBJ2-7 better matches the DNA end. Germline CDR1 is KGHSH and CDR2 is LQKENI. CDR3 length equals 16 residues. This CDR3 is CASSPPGGRGLYEQYF. The CDR3 DNA follows: TGTGCCAGCTCACCACCGGGGGGGCGTGGGCTGTACGAGCAGTACTTC.

The chain has TRBV4-2 and TRBJ2-1; 15 bases align to TRBD2. V was clipped by 4 bases and J by 8 bases; unmatched bases: 12. The CDR3 is 18 amino acids. CDR1 is LGHNA, CDR2 YNFKEQ, per germline. DNA of the CDR3: TGTGCCAGCAGCCGCAGGACTAGCGGGGGGGGGAGTTGGGATGAGCAGTTCTTC. Translating it yields CASSRRTSGGGSWDEQFF.

The chain uses TRBV5-8 and TRBJ2-7, with TRBD1 identical over 7 bases. Per the germline V gene, CDR1 is SGHTS and CDR2 is YDEGEE. V was clipped by 6 bases and J by 3 bases; unmatched bases: 9. This CDR3 contains 14 residues. The CDR3 DNA is TGTGCCAGCAACTCGGGGCAGGGGGTCTACGAGCAGTACTTC. Amino acid sequence: CASNSGQGVYEQYF.

The rearrangement uses TRBV25-1 and TRBJ2-7; 8 bases line up with TRBD2. Trimming took 7 bases from V and 5 from J; bases not matched to a gene: 10. The CDR3 length is 14 residues. The V gene's germline CDR1 is MGHDK and CDR2 SYGVNS. CDR3 nucleotide sequence: TGTGCCAGCATACCCCCGGGAGGGCGCGACGAGCAGTACTTC. Its translation: CASIPPGGRDEQYF.

The chain is built from TRBV4-2 and TRBJ2-3; TRBD2 matches at 15 bases. The length of the CDR3 is 17 residues. V shed 4 bases, J shed 0 bases, and the junction held 2 bases outside the gene matches. The germline V gene encodes CDR1 LGHNA and CDR2 YNFKEQ. The CDR3 DNA is TGTGCCAGCAGCCGGACTAGCGGGGGGGCTAGCACAGATACGCAGTATTTT. It specifies CASSRTSGGASTDTQYF.